This T cell receptor beta chain was sequenced during a study of shared clonotypes between healthy human individuals. In germline, CDR1 is MNHEY, CDR2 SMNVEV (reference sequence). Trimming shortened V by 2 bases and J by 2 bases, and 15 bases separated the two germline ends. This CDR3 spans 16 amino acids. Splitting the CD4+ cells yielded a CD45RA+ naive subset and a CD45RA-negative memory subset. TCRdb's copy holds only in-frame clones and misses some; the assay was immunoSEQ multiplex PCR. Of some 660,000 clones listed, around three quarters are singletons. The sequence came from a woman between 25 and 40 years old in good health. Sequencing was carried out using memory CD4+ T cells sorted from blood. Subset indicated: CD45RA-negative fraction. The chain links TRBV27 to TRBJ1-2; a possible D gene is TRBD1 (6 bases). Written as DNA, the CDR3 is TGTGCCAGCAGTTTAGGGGGGCAATTGGGGAACTATGGCTACACCTTC. It translates to CASSLGGQLGNYGYTF.